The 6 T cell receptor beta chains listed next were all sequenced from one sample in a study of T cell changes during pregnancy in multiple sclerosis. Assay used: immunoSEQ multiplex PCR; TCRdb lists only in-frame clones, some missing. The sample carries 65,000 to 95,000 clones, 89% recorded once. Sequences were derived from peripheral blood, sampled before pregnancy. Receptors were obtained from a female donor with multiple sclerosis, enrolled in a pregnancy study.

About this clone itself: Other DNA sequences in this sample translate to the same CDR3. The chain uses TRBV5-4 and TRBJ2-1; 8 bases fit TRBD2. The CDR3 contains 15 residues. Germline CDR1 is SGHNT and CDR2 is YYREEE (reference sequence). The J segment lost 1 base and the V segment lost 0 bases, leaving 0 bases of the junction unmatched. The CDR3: CASSLGGGSYNEQFF. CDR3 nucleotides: TGTGCCAGCAGCTTGGGCGGGGGGTCCTACAATGAGCAGTTCTTC.

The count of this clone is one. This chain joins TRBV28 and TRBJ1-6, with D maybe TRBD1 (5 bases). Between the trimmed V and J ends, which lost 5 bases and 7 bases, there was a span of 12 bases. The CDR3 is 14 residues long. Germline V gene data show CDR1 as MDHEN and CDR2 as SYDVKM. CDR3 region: CASSPLRVNSPLHF. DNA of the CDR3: TGTGCCAGCAGTCCCCTCAGGGTGAATTCACCCCTCCACTTT.

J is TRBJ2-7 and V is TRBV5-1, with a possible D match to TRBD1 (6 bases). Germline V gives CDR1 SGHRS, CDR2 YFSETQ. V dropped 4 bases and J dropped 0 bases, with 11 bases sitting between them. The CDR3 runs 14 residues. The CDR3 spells CASSLGRGSYEQYF. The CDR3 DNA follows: TGCGCCAGCAGCCTAGGCAGGGGCTCCTACGAGCAGTACTTC. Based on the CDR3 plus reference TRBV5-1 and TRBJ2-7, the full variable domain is KAGVTQTPRYLIKTRGQQVTLSCSPISGHRSVSWYQQTPGQGLQFLFEYFSETQRNKGNFPGRFSGRQFSNSRSEMNVSTLELGDSALYLCASSLGRGSYEQYFGPGTRLTVT.

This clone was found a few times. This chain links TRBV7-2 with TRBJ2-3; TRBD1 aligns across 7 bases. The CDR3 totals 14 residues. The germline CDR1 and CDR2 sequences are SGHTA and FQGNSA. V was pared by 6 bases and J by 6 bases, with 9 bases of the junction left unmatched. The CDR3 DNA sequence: TGTGCCAGCAGTTGGGACAGTATTTCGGATACGCAGTATTTT. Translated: CASSWDSISDTQYF.

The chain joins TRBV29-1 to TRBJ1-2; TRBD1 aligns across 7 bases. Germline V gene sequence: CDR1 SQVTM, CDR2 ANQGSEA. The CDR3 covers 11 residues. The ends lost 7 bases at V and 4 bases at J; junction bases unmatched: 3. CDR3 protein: CSEGQAYGYTF. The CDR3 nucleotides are TGCAGCGAAGGACAGGCCTATGGCTACACCTTC. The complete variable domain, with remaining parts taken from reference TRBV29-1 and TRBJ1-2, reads SAVISQKPSRDICQRGTSLTIQCQVDSQVTMMFWYRQQPGQSLTLIATANQGSEATYESGFVIDKFPISRPNLTFSTLTVSNMSPEDSSIYLCSEGQAYGYTFGSGTRLTVV.

The chain's CDR3 is CAWSRLGSRTGELFF. In nucleotides, the CDR3 is TGTGCCTGGAGCCGACTAGGGAGCCGCACCGGGGAGCTGTTTTTT. The chain recombines TRBV30 with TRBJ2-2, with a tentative D call TRBD2 (6 bases). V lost 3 bases and J 4 bases, leaving 15 bases between the germline ends. Germline loops: CDR1 GTSNPN, CDR2 SVGIG (reference sequence). The CDR3 is 15 residues long.